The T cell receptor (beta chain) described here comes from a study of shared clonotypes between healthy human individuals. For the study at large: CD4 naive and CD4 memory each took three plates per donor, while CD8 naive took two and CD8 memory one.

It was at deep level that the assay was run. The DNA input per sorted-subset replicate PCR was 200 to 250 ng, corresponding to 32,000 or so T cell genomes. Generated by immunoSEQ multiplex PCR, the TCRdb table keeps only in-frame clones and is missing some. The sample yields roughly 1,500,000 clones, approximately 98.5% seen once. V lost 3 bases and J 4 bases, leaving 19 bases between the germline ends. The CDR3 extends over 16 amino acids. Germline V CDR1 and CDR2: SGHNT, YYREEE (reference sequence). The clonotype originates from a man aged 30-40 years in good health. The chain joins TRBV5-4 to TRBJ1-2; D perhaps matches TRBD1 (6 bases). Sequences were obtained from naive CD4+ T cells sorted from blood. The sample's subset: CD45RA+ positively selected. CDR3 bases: TGTGCCAGCAGCTCGACGAAGGACAGTCCTGGCTATGGCTACACCTTC. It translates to CASSSTKDSPGYGYTF.